Each of the 29 T cell receptor beta chains below was sequenced from the same sample in a study of PD-1 blockade in mismatch repair-deficient tumors. Clones were read by immunoSEQ multiplex PCR, and TCRdb kept only the in-frame ones, dropping some. The sample lists tens of thousands of clones; 81% were seen once. This specimen was peripheral blood, taken 12 weeks after starting pembrolizumab. Receptors originate from an adult with mismatch repair-deficient cancer.

The rearrangement links TRBV5-6 to TRBJ2-5, with D perhaps matching TRBD1 (7 bases). Germline CDR1 is SGHDT and CDR2 is YYEEEE. The V end lost 1 base, the J end lost 0 bases, and 16 bases lay between the germline ends. The CDR3 runs to 17 residues. The CDR3: CASSLPFRGAHQETQYF. CDR3 nucleotides: TGTGCCAGCAGCTTGCCTTTCAGGGGGGCCCACCAAGAGACCCAGTACTTC.

This chain uses TRBV19 with TRBJ2-5; D is uncertain. V was shortened by 3 bases and J by 5 bases, with 7 bases between the two germline ends. CDR1 is LNHDA and CDR2 is SQIVND in the germline V gene (reference sequence). The CDR3 length is 12 residues. CDR3 DNA: TGTGCCAGTAGTATTTATGGGGAGACCCAGTACTTC. Translated, it gives CASSIYGETQYF.

Here the CDR3 DNA reads TGCGCCAGCAGCCAAGCCGGGACCCCGCGGGTCGATGAGCAGTTCTTC. It codes for CASSQAGTPRVDEQFF. The rearrangement uses TRBV4-1 and TRBJ2-1; the D call may be TRBD1 or TRBD2 (5 bases each). The CDR3 length is 16 residues. Trimming stripped 1 base from V and 8 bases from J, with 18 bases between. CDR1 and CDR2 from the germline V gene are MGHRA and YSYEKL.

This clone is medium-sized within its sample. The rearrangement uses TRBV5-1 and TRBJ2-6; D gene uncertain. The CDR3 contains 15 residues. With 5 bases removed from V and 1 base from J, the gap between germline ends came to 10 bases. Germline V CDR1 and CDR2: SGHRS, YFSETQ. The CDR3 sequence is CASSRTESGANVLTF. The CDR3 DNA reads TGCGCCAGCAGTAGAACAGAGTCTGGGGCCAACGTCCTGACTTTC.

Points on this clone: Other DNA variants within this sample encode the same CDR3. V is TRBV30 and J is TRBJ2-1; D is unclear. The V gene's germline CDR1 is GTSNPN and CDR2 SVGIG (reference sequence). With 1 base removed from V and 0 bases from J, the gap between germline ends came to 7 bases. The CDR3 is 14 amino acids. The CDR3 DNA sequence: TGTGCCTGGAGTGAGGGCAGCTCCTACAATGAGCAGTTCTTC. Encoded protein: CAWSEGSSYNEQFF.

This chain joins TRBV6-5 and TRBJ2-1; the match to TRBD2 covers 7 bases. This CDR3 contains 15 residues. J was trimmed by 5 bases and V by 3 bases; bases with no gene match: 7. Germline values: CDR1 MNHEY, CDR2 SVGAGI. CDR3 sequence (DNA): TGTGCCAGCAGTTATGAACTAGCGCCCAACAATGAGCAGTTCTTC. Protein sequence: CASSYELAPNNEQFF.

The J gene is TRBJ2-1, the V gene TRBV5-4; 12 bases line up with TRBD2. The trim removed 4 bases at V and 14 bases at J, leaving 13 bases unmatched. CDR1 and CDR2 (germline): SGHNT, YYREEE (reference sequence). The CDR3 runs 15 residues. CDR3 in amino acids: CASSQRLAGAVGEFF. The DNA for the CDR3 is TGTGCCAGCAGCCAAAGACTAGCGGGAGCGGTGGGGGAGTTCTTC.

There are a few counts of this clone. The chain carries TRBV19 and TRBJ2-1; D remains ambiguous. The V end lost 5 bases, the J end lost 3 bases, and 14 bases lay between the germline ends. This CDR3 region has 15 residues. Germline values: CDR1 LNHDA, CDR2 SQIVND (reference sequence). CDR3: CASSPGQELYNEQFF. In DNA, the CDR3 is TGTGCCAGTAGTCCCGGGCAGGAGCTCTACAATGAGCAGTTCTTC.

This chain links TRBV6-1 with TRBJ2-5; the D is unclear. The CDR3 runs to 14 residues. V was shortened by 6 bases and J by 1 base, with 12 bases between the two germline ends. In germline, CDR1 is MNHNS, CDR2 SASEGT. The CDR3 DNA follows: TGTGCCAGCAGACCCCATGTAGCCCAAGAGACCCAGTACTTC. Translating it yields CASRPHVAQETQYF.

The rearrangement uses TRBV2 and TRBJ1-3; D might be TRBD1 (5 bases). Trimming removed 6 bases at V and 4 bases at J, with 13 bases between. This CDR3 has 14 residues. From germline, CDR1 is SNHLY and CDR2 FYNNEI. CDR3 DNA: TGTGCCAGCAGCGGGGACGGGAAAGGAAACACCATATATTTT. This codes for CASSGDGKGNTIYF.

The chain carries TRBV7-2 and TRBJ2-3; TRBD2 matches 8 bases. The CDR3 has 17 residues. From germline, CDR1 is SGHTA and CDR2 FQGNSA. J was trimmed by 0 bases and V by 2 bases; bases with no gene match: 7. CDR3 in DNA: TGTGCCAGCAGCTTAAATGCTTTAGCGGGAAGCACAGATACGCAGTATTTT. Protein sequence: CASSLNALAGSTDTQYF.

J is TRBJ2-7 and V is TRBV13; D is ambiguous. CDR3 length: 12 residues. Germline assignment: CDR1 PRHDT and CDR2 FYEKMQ (reference sequence). The V gene lost 2 bases and the J gene lost 3 bases, with 5 bases spanning the gap. The CDR3 reads CASSLNNYEQYF. The CDR3, as DNA: TGTGCCAGCAGCTTAAACAACTACGAGCAGTACTTC.

The chain carries TRBV15 and TRBJ1-1; D is unclear. The CDR3 totals 15 residues. V gave up 1 base and J gave up 1 base, with 10 bases separating them. CDR1 is LNHNV, CDR2 YYDKDF, per germline (reference sequence). CDR3 residues: CATSRGSGRNTEAFF. In DNA form, the CDR3 reads TGTGCCACCAGCAGAGGATCCGGCCGGAACACTGAAGCTTTCTTT.

The chain employs TRBV2 and TRBJ1-5, with 10 bases aligning to TRBD1. The CDR3 loop spans 15 amino acids. V lost 4 bases, J lost 7 bases, and 7 bases stayed unmatched. Looked up from germline, CDR1 is SNHLY and CDR2 is FYNNEI. The CDR3: CASSVGTGVEQPQHF. The CDR3 region has the DNA TGTGCCAGCAGTGTGGGGACAGGGGTAGAACAGCCCCAGCATTTT.

The V and J genes are TRBV6-1 and TRBJ2-3, with 10 bases aligning to TRBD2. The CDR3 covers 22 residues. Germline CDR1 MNHNS, CDR2 SASEGT. J was trimmed by 6 bases and V by 1 base; bases with no gene match: 25. CDR3 sequence (DNA): TGTGCCAGCAGTGAAGATCAGGTGGCTAGCGGGAGCTTTTTTTCTTATGGGGATACGCAGTATTTT. It yields the protein CASSEDQVASGSFFSYGDTQYF.

The chain combines TRBV5-1 with TRBJ1-4; D remains unclear. The V and J ends lost 3 bases and 9 bases respectively, with 21 bases between them. This CDR3 spans 16 amino acids. Germline V lookup: CDR1 SGHRS, CDR2 YFSETQ. The CDR3, as DNA: TGCGCCAGCAGCTCTGGGGTAGGTTCAGCGAACAAAAAACTGTTTTTT. This codes for CASSSGVGSANKKLFF.

This CDR3 reads CASTKTFGTPTGDEQFF. The CDR3 DNA reads TGTGCCAGTACTAAAACCTTCGGGACACCAACCGGCGATGAGCAGTTCTTC. The chain uses TRBV19 and TRBJ2-1, with TRBD1 as a possible D gene (6 bases). Trimming removed 7 bases from V and 8 bases from J, with 27 bases in between. The germline V gene encodes CDR1 LNHDA and CDR2 SQIVND (reference sequence). The CDR3 has 17 amino acids.

This clone was detected a few times. This rearrangement joins TRBV11-3 to TRBJ2-3; D is perhaps TRBD2 (6 bases). The CDR3 consists of 15 residues. The V end was cut by 2 bases, the J end by 2 bases, with 11 bases between. Germline V lookup: CDR1 SGHNT, CDR2 YENEEA. The CDR3 DNA reads TGTGCCAGCAGCTTATACGGGAGAGACACAGATACGCAGTATTTT. It specifies CASSLYGRDTDTQYF.

This chain joins TRBV6-1 and TRBJ2-5; 8 positions match TRBD2. The germline V gene encodes CDR1 MNHNS and CDR2 SASEGT. The junction had 1 base not matched to a gene; V was cut back by 0 bases and J by 1 base. The CDR3 loop spans 15 amino acids. The CDR3 spells CASSEASGVQETQYF. The CDR3 nucleotides read TGTGCCAGCAGTGAAGCTAGCGGGGTCCAAGAGACCCAGTACTTC.

The rearrangement links TRBV7-9 to TRBJ2-1; 10 nucleotides align to TRBD2. The CDR3 runs 17 residues. Per germline, CDR1 SEHNR and CDR2 FQNEAQ (reference sequence). The J segment lost 6 bases and the V segment lost 1 base, leaving 9 bases of the junction unmatched. The chain's CDR3 is CASSLGQAGGPGNEQFF. CDR3 nucleotides: TGTGCCAGCAGCTTAGGACAAGCGGGAGGGCCTGGCAATGAGCAGTTCTTC.

This chain connects TRBV19 to TRBJ2-7; 9 nucleotides line up with TRBD1. V lost 5 bases, J lost 0 bases, and 2 bases stayed unmatched. Looked up from germline, CDR1 is LNHDA and CDR2 is SQIVND (reference sequence). The CDR3 is made up of 14 amino acids. The CDR3: CASSEGQGSYEQYF. The CDR3 nucleotides are TGTGCCAGTAGTGAGGGACAGGGCTCCTACGAGCAGTACTTC.

The chain couples TRBV29-1 to TRBJ1-5; TRBD1 is a possible D gene (5 bases). Looked up from germline, CDR1 is SQVTM and CDR2 is ANQGSEA. Deletions cut 1 base from V and 3 bases from J, with 7 bases between. CDR3 size: 13 residues. The CDR3 DNA sequence: TGCAGCGTTGAAGCAGGGATCAATCAGCCCCAGCATTTT. This translates into CSVEAGINQPQHF.

The chain carries TRBV28 and TRBJ2-7, with 7 nucleotides matching TRBD1. The CDR3 has 14 residues. Germline CDR1 MDHEN, CDR2 SYDVKM. V gave up 7 bases and J gave up 2 bases; unmatched junction bases: 8. The CDR3 region is CASIPGQVPYEQYF. CDR3 sequence (DNA): TGTGCCAGCATCCCCGGACAGGTCCCCTACGAGCAGTACTTC.

The rearrangement links TRBV5-4 to TRBJ2-7; 10 bases are shared with TRBD2. The V gene's germline CDR1 is SGHNT and CDR2 YYREEE (reference sequence). This CDR3 contains 14 residues. V trimming: 1 base; J trimming: 7 bases; junction bases outside the gene matches: 5. The CDR3 DNA is TGTGCCAGCAGCTTGTCTTCTAGCGGGAGAGAGCAGTACTTC. It codes for CASSLSSSGREQYF.

The chain employs TRBV5-6 and TRBJ1-2; 8 bases match TRBD1. Per germline, CDR1 SGHDT and CDR2 YYEEEE. The J segment lost 5 bases and the V segment lost 3 bases, leaving 3 bases of the junction unmatched. The CDR3 length is 13 residues. The CDR3 region has the DNA TGTGCCAGCAGCTCAGGACAGGGTTATGGCTACACCTTC. Translating it yields CASSSGQGYGYTF.

The gene calls are TRBV27 and TRBJ1-4; a possible D gene is TRBD1 (6 bases). V was pared by 6 bases and J by 3 bases, with 14 bases between. Germline assignment: CDR1 MNHEY and CDR2 SMNVEV (reference sequence). The CDR3 is 15 residues long. CDR3 in DNA: TGTGCCAGCAGCCGGGGGCCGGCGGCTAATGAAAAACTGTTTTTT. It is translated as CASSRGPAANEKLFF.

J is TRBJ1-2 and V is TRBV7-3; D gene unclear. CDR3 size: 15 residues. Looked up from germline, CDR1 is SGHTA and CDR2 is FQGTGA. The V end lost 4 bases, the J end lost 2 bases, and 14 bases lay between the germline ends. The CDR3 sequence: CASSSDLAGNYGYTF. The CDR3 DNA follows: TGTGCCAGCAGCTCGGACCTCGCCGGGAACTATGGCTACACCTTC.

The chain links TRBV11-3 to TRBJ2-2; no definite D call. Per the germline V gene, CDR1 is SGHNT and CDR2 is YENEEA. This CDR3 is built from 12 residues. The V end lost 2 bases, the J end lost 5 bases, and 3 bases lay between the germline ends. CDR3 residues: CASSLFTGELFF. As DNA, the CDR3 is TGTGCCAGCAGCTTATTTACCGGGGAGCTGTTTTTT.

CDR3: CASSQGGQNTQYF. In nucleotides, the CDR3 is TGTGCCAGCAGCCAAGGAGGGCAAAATACGCAGTATTTT. The genes are TRBV7-9 and TRBJ2-3; D is perhaps TRBD2 (6 bases). Trimming stripped 5 bases from V and 7 bases from J, with 13 bases between. The CDR3 consists of 13 residues. Germline loops: CDR1 SEHNR, CDR2 FQNEAQ (reference sequence).